The 10 T cell receptor beta chains below come from one sample, sequenced in a study of T cells in Graves' hyperthyroidism and ophthalmopathy. From RNA transcripts, TCR beta CDR3 regions were amplified. TCR CDR3 regions were first amplified by RT-PCR with HTBI primers. Each CDR3 protein gets one entry after TCRdb re-called the multiplex PCR reads with MiXCR. Of about 690,000 distinct CDR3 sequences in the sample, roughly 17% are singletons; the top ten hold around 15%. The sample was blood. The receptor source for this set is a man aged 50 to 59 with Graves' hyperthyroidism.

The V call is TRBV20-1, the J call TRBJ2-2; 12 bases agree with TRBD1. CDR3 length: 17 residues. The V gene end was trimmed by 6 bases and the J gene end by 4 bases; junction bases not matched to a gene: 12. In germline, CDR1 is DFQATT, CDR2 SNEGSKA (reference sequence). The CDR3 region has the DNA TGCAGTGCAAATAAAGGCTGGGACAGGGGGCTCACCGGGGAGCTGTTTTTT. Translating it yields CSANKGWDRGLTGELFF.

This clonotype was seen at least ten times. This chain links TRBV19 with TRBJ2-2; 10 positions agree with TRBD1. The CDR3 spans 17 residues. Germline loops: CDR1 LNHDA, CDR2 SQIVND (reference sequence). Trimming took 5 bases from V and 3 from J; bases not matched to a gene: 9. The DNA of the CDR3 is TGTGCCAGTAGTCTCTCGAGGACAGGGGGTTACACCGGGGAGCTGTTTTTT. It is translated as CASSLSRTGGYTGELFF.

V and J are TRBV6-1 and TRBJ1-2; D remains unclear. Germline CDR1 reads MNHNS; CDR2 reads SASEGT. Trimming stripped 2 bases from V and 5 bases from J, with 18 bases between. The CDR3 extends over 16 amino acids. CDR3 coding DNA: TGTGCCAGCAGTGAAATTCGGGTGGCTGGTGCGTATGGCTACACCTTC. Translation: CASSEIRVAGAYGYTF.

This clonotype showed up just a few times. The chain carries TRBV7-9 and TRBJ2-5; unclear D gene. The germline gives CDR1 SEHNR, CDR2 FQNEAQ (reference sequence). The CDR3 contains 15 residues. V was pared by 2 bases and J by 4 bases, with 14 bases between. DNA of the CDR3: TGTGCCAGCAGCTTAAAAGGGTTATCAGCAGAGACCCAGTACTTC. The encoded protein is CASSLKGLSAETQYF.

The V call is TRBV7-9, the J call TRBJ1-4, with 7 bases that match TRBD1. The CDR3 runs 17 residues. The germline V gene encodes CDR1 SEHNR and CDR2 FQNEAQ (reference sequence). V was clipped by 2 bases and J by 4 bases; unmatched bases: 10. CDR3 nucleotide sequence: TGTGCCAGCAGCTTAACTACAGGGGATTTCGATAATGAAAAACTGTTTTTT. Translating gives CASSLTTGDFDNEKLFF.

Only a few counts were recorded for this clonotype. The chain carries TRBV7-9 and TRBJ2-3; 11 bases line up with TRBD2. The V gene's germline CDR1 is SEHNR and CDR2 FQNEAQ (reference sequence). The length of the CDR3 is 18 residues. Unmatched junction bases numbered 11, after V lost 6 bases and J lost 0 bases. The CDR3 DNA reads as TGTGCCAGCAGACAGGGACTAGCGGAGATCTATAGCACAGATACGCAGTATTTT. Its translation is CASRQGLAEIYSTDTQYF.

The chain employs TRBV11-2 and TRBJ2-1, with D perhaps TRBD1 (5 bases). V was clipped by 5 bases and J by 5 bases, with 13 bases between them. This CDR3 spans 14 amino acids. CDR1 is SGHAT, CDR2 FQNNGV, per germline. Here the CDR3 DNA reads TGTGCCAGCAGCGATACCTCAGGGAACAATGAGCAGTTCTTC. This translates into CASSDTSGNNEQFF.

The V call is TRBV4-3, the J call TRBJ1-2, with D unresolved. Per the germline V gene, CDR1 is LGHNA and CDR2 is YSLEER. V was shortened by 0 bases and J by 6 bases, with 8 bases between the two germline ends. This CDR3 has 13 residues. The CDR3 DNA sequence: TGCGCCAGCAGCCAAGAACCTTGGGATGGCTACACCTTC. It yields the protein CASSQEPWDGYTF.

The chain employs TRBV6-1 and TRBJ2-5; a weak D match, TRBD1 (5 bases). Trimming removed 11 bases from V and 3 bases from J, with 13 bases in between. In germline, CDR1 is MNHNS, CDR2 SASEGT. The CDR3 totals 12 residues. This CDR3 is CAESVGEETQYF. CDR3 in DNA: TGTGCCGAGTCGGTAGGGGAAGAGACCCAGTACTTC.

This clonotype was picked up many times. The CDR3 DNA reads TGCAGTGCTAGGTCGGGGGCGAGCTCCTATAATTCACCCCTCCACTTT. As protein: CSARSGASSYNSPLHF. This chain links TRBV20-1 with TRBJ1-6; TRBD1 is a possible D gene (6 bases). Looked up from germline, CDR1 is DFQATT and CDR2 is SNEGSKA (reference sequence). V gave up 3 bases and J gave up 0 bases, with 12 bases separating them. The CDR3 length is 16 residues.